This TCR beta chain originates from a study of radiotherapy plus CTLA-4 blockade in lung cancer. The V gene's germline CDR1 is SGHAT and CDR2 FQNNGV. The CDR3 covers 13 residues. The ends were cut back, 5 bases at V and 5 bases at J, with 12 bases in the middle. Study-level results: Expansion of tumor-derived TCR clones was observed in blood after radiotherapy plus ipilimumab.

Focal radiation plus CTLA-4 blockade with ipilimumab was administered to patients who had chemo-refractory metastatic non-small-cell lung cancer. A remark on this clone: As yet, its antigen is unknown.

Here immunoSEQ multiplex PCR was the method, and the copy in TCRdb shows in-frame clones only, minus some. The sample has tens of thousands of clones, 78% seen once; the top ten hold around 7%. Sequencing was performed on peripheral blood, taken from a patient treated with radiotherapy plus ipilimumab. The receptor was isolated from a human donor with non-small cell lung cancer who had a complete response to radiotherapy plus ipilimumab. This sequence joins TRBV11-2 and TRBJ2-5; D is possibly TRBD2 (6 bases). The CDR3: CASSRDSRETQYF. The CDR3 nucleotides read TGTGCCAGCAGCCGGGACTCCCGGGAGACCCAGTACTTC.